The entry that follows covers one T cell receptor (beta chain) sequence. What it binds is not known. Losses at the gene ends were 3 bases for V and 5 bases for J; bases not matched to a gene: 7. CDR3 length: 15 amino acids. Germline V gene lookup returns CDR1 LNHNV and CDR2 YYDKDF (reference sequence). The data originate from a study of shared clonotypes between healthy human individuals. Overall study context: For every donor, three CD4 naive, three CD4 memory, two CD8 naive and one CD8 memory plates were used. Regarding the study as a whole: The genetic and exposure-history diversity represented was limited by few donors. Sharing of clonotypes among donors was expected to vary with sequencing depth.

Repertoires were generated with immunoSEQ multiplex PCR, while TCRdb's copy carries only in-frame clones and drops some. This table has hundreds of thousands of clones, roughly 70% appearing once. The gene calls are TRBV15 and TRBJ1-5, with 7 bases that match TRBD1. The receptor was derived from a man between 25 and 39 years old in good health. Sequences were obtained from memory CD4+ T cells sorted from blood. As for subset: CD45RA-negative fraction. This CDR3 is CATSSDAGGDQPQHF. The CDR3 DNA reads as TGTGCCACCAGCAGCGACGCAGGGGGGGATCAGCCCCAGCATTTT. Full variable domain (missing parts from reference TRBV15 and TRBJ1-5): DAMVIQNPRYQVTQFGKPVTLSCSQTLNHNVMYWYQQKSSQAPKLLFHYYDKDFNNEADTPDNFQSRRPNTSFCFLDIRSPGLGDTAMYLCATSSDAGGDQPQHFGDGTRLSIL.